This TCR beta chain was recorded in a study of Tregs in tolerant kidney transplant recipients. Produced via immunoSEQ multiplex PCR; TCRdb's table is partial and in-frame only. The repertoire includes about 68,000 clones, about 83% of them detected once, and around 4% sits in the top ten. CD4+CD25+CD127- Tregs, CD4+CD25- non-Tregs, CD4 and CD8 cells were sorted. Sample: CD4+ T cells from blood. The receptor comes from a human donor in good health.

The CDR3 DNA is TGTGCCAGCTCAACATTTTATAGCGGGAAGAACACCGGGGAGCTGTTTTTT. Amino acid sequence: CASSTFYSGKNTGELFF. The chain recombines TRBV18 with TRBJ2-2; 8 bases line up with TRBD2. V shed 5 bases and J 1 base; nucleotides not matched to a gene: 9. CDR1 is KGHSH and CDR2 is LQKENI in the germline V gene. The CDR3 contains 17 residues.